Below, one T cell receptor (beta chain) is given with its context. The entry originates in a study of regulatory T cells in long-lasting Graves disease. As for time point: persistent/refractory GD, antithyroid drugs over 5 years with positive TRAb. RNA extracted from PBMCs served as the sequencing template. V shed 3 bases and J shed 2 bases, with 12 bases lying between them. The CDR3 runs 15 residues. CDR1 is MDHEN, CDR2 SYDVKM, per germline. The TCR beta library used iRepertoire HTBI primers with Arm-PCR amplification of CDR3. TCRdb re-derived calls from the multiplex PCR reads in MiXCR, one entry per CDR3 protein. The repertoire holds 400,000 or so distinct CDR3 sequences, about 20% seen once, with less than 25% in the top ten.

This TCR was recovered from a female donor with Graves disease. V is TRBV28 and J is TRBJ2-3; TRBD2 might be the D (5 bases). This sample comprised peripheral blood mononuclear cells (PBMCs), obtained when the disease was refractory, from a patient treated with antithyroid drugs. This chain's CDR3 is CASSFGDSLTDTQYF. CDR3 DNA: TGTGCCAGCAGTTTCGGGGATTCTCTCACAGATACGCAGTATTTT.